This T cell receptor beta chain appears in the sequencing data of a study of blood T cell repertoires in COVID-19. Study information: Material from acute and convalescent COVID-19 was sourced from the United States, Italy and Spain. Sources were T cells, B-cell-depleted T cells, or PBMCs; the material itself was cDNA or gDNA.

Assay: immunoSEQ multiplex PCR; the TCRdb copy retains only in-frame clones and omits some. The sample carries approximately 150,000 clones, approximately 86% recorded once. J gave up 10 bases and V 0 bases, and 5 bases lay outside the gene matches. The germline CDR1 and CDR2 sequences are LGHNA and YSLEER. The CDR3 runs to 15 residues. What was sequenced was peripheral blood. The chain joins TRBV4-3 to TRBJ2-1; the match to TRBD2 covers 11 bases. The origin of this receptor is a woman at least 80 years old with COVID-19, enrolled during active disease. The CDR3, as DNA: TGCGCCAGCAGCCAAGACGGTCTAGCGGGAGGAGAGCAGTTCTTC. Its translation: CASSQDGLAGGEQFF.